This paragraph covers one T cell receptor (beta chain) sequence. No antigen is known for it. The data derive from a study of T cell clonotyping in hematopoietic cell transplantation. Study-wide background: Recipients' pretransplant samples followed cytoreduction.

Overall study findings and caveats: At the given depth, recipient repertoires were over 95% de novo clonotypes. Recipient TCR diversity dropped after transplant; expanded clonotypes rose from day 30 to 180.

CDR1 is SQVTM, CDR2 ANQGSEA, per germline. CDR3 size: 14 residues. Deletions cut 3 bases from V and 3 bases from J, with 11 bases between. Indicated time point: recipient sample about 28 days before transplant, after cytoreduction. Some clones are missing from TCRdb's copy, which holds only in-frame ones; the method was immunoSEQ multiplex PCR. The profile shows some 76,000 clones, roughly 95% of them singletons. The TCR comes from a woman in her forties or fifties with acute myeloid leukemia. Some clones in this sample may be carry-over from other donors' samples. The sequences come from peripheral blood mononuclear cells, collected before stem cell transplant. The chain employs TRBV29-1 and TRBJ1-4; D is perhaps TRBD1 (5 bases). CDR3 amino acids: CSVDSGGSNEKLFF. CDR3 in DNA: TGCAGCGTTGACTCTGGGGGATCTAATGAAAAACTGTTTTTT.